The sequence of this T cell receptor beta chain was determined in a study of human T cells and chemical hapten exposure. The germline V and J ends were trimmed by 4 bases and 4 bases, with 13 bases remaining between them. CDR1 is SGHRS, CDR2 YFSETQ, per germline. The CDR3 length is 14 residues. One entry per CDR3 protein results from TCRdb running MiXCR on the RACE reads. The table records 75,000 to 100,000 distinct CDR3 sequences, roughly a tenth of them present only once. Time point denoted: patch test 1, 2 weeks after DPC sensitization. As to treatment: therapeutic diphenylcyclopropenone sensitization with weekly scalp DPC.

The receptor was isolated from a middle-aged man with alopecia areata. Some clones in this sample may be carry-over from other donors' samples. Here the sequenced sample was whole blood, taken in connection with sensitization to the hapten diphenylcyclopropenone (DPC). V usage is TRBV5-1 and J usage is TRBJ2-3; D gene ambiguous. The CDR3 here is CASSLTTRSDTQYF. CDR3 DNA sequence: TGCGCCAGCAGCCTCACTACGAGATCAGATACGCAGTATTTT. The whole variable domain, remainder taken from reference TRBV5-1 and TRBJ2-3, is KAGVTQTPRYLIKTRGQQVTLSCSPISGHRSVSWYQQTPGQGLQFLFEYFSETQRNKGNFPGRFSGRQFSNSRSEMNVSTLELGDSALYLCASSLTTRSDTQYFGPGTRLTVL.